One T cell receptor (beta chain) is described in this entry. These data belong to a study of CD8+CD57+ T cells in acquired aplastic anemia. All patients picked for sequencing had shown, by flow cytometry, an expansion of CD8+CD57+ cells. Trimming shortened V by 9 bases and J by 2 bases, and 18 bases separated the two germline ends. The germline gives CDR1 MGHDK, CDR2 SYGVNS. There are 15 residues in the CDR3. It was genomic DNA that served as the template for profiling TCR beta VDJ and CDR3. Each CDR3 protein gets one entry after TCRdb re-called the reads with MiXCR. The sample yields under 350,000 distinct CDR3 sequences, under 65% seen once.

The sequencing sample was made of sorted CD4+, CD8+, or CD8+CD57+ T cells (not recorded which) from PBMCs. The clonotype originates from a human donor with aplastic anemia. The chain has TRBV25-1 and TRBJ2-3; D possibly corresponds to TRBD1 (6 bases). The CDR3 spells CARRAHRTDTDTQYF. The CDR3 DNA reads TGTGCCAGAAGGGCTCATCGGACAGACACAGATACGCAGTATTTT.